This T cell receptor (beta chain) emerged from a study of CD8+CD57+ T cells in acquired aplastic anemia. The template used for profiling TCR beta VDJ and CDR3 was genomic DNA. TCRdb ran MiXCR on the reads and lists one entry per CDR3 protein. The table shows roughly 250,000 distinct CDR3 sequences, with roughly 82% occurring only once. CDR3 length: 13 amino acids. Germline V lookup: CDR1 SGHTA, CDR2 FQGNSA. This clonotype was seen just once. Patients chosen for sequencing had shown CD8+CD57+ cell expansion by flow cytometry. The rearrangement uses TRBV7-2 and TRBJ2-3, with a weak D call TRBD2 (5 bases). Gene TRBJ2-1 matches the end of the DNA better, so the J call may be wrong. This receptor was identified in a human donor with aplastic anemia. The sequencing input was sorted CD4+, CD8+, or CD8+CD57+ T cells (not recorded which) from PBMCs. CDR3 amino acids: CASSSAVTDTQFF. DNA of the CDR3: TGTGCCAGCAGCTCAGCGGTTACGGATACGCAGTTCTTC.